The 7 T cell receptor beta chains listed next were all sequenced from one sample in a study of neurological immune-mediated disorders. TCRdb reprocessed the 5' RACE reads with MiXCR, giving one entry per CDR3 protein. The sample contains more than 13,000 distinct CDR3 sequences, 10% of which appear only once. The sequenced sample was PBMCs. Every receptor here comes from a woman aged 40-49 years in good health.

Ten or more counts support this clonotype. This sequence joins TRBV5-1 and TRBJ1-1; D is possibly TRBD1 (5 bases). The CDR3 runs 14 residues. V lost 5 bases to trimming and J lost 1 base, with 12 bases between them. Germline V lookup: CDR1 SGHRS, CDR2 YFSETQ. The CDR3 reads CASRRSGPNTEAFF. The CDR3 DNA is TGCGCCAGCAGAAGGTCGGGACCGAACACTGAAGCTTTCTTT.

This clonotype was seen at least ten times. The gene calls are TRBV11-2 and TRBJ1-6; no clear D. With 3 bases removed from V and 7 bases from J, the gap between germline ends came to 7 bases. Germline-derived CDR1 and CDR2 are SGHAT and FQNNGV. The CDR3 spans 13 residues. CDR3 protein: CASSFRVNSPLHF. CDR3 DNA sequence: TGTGCCAGCAGCTTTCGTGTAAATTCACCCCTCCACTTT. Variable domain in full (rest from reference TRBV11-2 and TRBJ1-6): EAGVAQSPRYKIIEKRQSVAFWCNPISGHATLYWYQQILGQGPKLLIQFQNNGVVDDSQLPKDRFSAERLKGVDSTLKIQPAKLEDSAVYLCASSFRVNSPLHFGNGTRLTVT.

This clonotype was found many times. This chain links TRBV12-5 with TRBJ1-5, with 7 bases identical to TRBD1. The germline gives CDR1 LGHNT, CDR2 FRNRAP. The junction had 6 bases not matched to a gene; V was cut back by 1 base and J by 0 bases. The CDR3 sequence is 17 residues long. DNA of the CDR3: TGTGCTAGTGGTTTGGATACCGGACAGGTTAGCAATCAGCCCCAGCATTTT. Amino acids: CASGLDTGQVSNQPQHF.

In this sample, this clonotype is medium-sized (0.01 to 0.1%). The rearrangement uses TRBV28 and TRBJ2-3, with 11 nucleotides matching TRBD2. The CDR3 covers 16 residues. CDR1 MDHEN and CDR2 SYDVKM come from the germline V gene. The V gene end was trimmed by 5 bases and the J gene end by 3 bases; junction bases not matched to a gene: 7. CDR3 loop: CASSNRLAGNTDTQYF. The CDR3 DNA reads TGTGCCAGCAGTAACAGACTAGCGGGAAATACAGATACGCAGTATTTT. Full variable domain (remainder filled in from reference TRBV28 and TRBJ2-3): DVKVTQSSRYLVKRTGEKVFLECVQDMDHENMFWYRQDPGLGLRLIYFSYDVKMKEKGDIPEGYSVSREKKERFSLILESASTNQTSMYLCASSNRLAGNTDTQYFGPGTRLTVL.

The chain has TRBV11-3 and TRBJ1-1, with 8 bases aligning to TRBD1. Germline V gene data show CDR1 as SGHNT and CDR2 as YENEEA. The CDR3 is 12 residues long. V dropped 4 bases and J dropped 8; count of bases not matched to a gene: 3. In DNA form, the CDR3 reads TGTGCCAGCAGCTCAAGGACAGGGGAAGCTTTCTTT. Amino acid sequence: CASSSRTGEAFF. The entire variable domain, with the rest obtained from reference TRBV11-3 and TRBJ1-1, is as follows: EAGVVQSPRYKIIEKKQPVAFWCNPISGHNTLYWYLQNLGQGPELLIRYENEEAVDDSQLPKDRFSAERLKGVDSTLKIQPAELGDSAVYLCASSSRTGEAFFGQGTRLTVV.

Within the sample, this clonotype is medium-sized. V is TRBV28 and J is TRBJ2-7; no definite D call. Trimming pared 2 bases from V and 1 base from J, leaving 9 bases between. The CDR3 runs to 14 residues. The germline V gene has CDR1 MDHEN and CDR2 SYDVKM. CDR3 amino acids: CASSLNGRSYEQYF. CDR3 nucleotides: TGTGCCAGCAGTTTAAACGGACGGTCCTACGAGCAGTACTTC.

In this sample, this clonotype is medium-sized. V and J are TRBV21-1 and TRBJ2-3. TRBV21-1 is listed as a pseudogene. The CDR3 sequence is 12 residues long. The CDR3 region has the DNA TGTGCCAGCAGCAAAGGTCTAGATACGCAGTATTTT. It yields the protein CASSKGLDTQYF.